These T cell receptor beta chains were read from a single sample in a study of blood T cell repertoires in COVID-19. Only in-frame clones appear in the TCRdb table, and some are missing; sequencing was by immunoSEQ multiplex PCR. The sample contains 150,000 to 200,000 clones, 75% to 90% of which appear only once. The sequencing input was peripheral blood. Receptors were obtained from a human donor in a cohort sampled during active COVID-19. Both conserved end residues are part of each CDR3.

TRBV11-2,CASSLEVAGYYEQYF
TRBV6-5,CASRTNRGFTEAFF
TRBV28,CASRGPLLVYNEQFF
TRBV6-6,CASTRGQGLSYEQYF
TRBV19,CASSGPVQSYTEAFF
TRBV4-3,CASSQTGLTEAFF
TRBV20-1,CSASGQGHYGYTF
TRBV7-3,CASSGLAGAIDEQFF
TRBV18,CASSPPGAGNTIYF
TRBV27,CASSLIGTNLYNEQFF
TRBV7-2,CASSFGRYNEQFF
TRBV19,CASSIVGGGIVADMNTEAFF
TRBV27,CASSLLGYNEQFF
TRBV15,CATSSERGTGRDEQYF
TRBV3-1/TRBV3-2,CASSPGLAGGSSTDTQYF
TRBV2,CASSTSVLYNEQFF
TRBV5-1,CASSPTEDRNTIYF
TRBV4-3,CASSEGTGGLNTEAFF
TRBV18,CASSPQATAGGQPQHF
TRBV15,CATSRDQGLRTDTQYF
TRBV10-3,CAISAGTANYGYTF
TRBV19,CASSISGPNTGELFF
TRBV25-1,CASSDYYEQYF
TRBV6-5,CASSSSGAGVYEQYF
TRBV7-6,CASSQVAGSSYNEQFF
TRBV4-3,CASSLQAGTGGRAEQFF
TRBV13,CASSSRLGTSYEQYF
TRBV30,CAWRKSGRGSYNEQFF
TRBV7-2,CASSLQGWNTEAFF
TRBV9,CASSVGGVDTEAFF